This T cell receptor beta chain was sequenced for a study of T cell changes during pregnancy in multiple sclerosis. V was cut by 0 bases and J by 4 bases, with 10 bases left in between. The CDR3 runs 14 residues. CDR1 is SQVTM, CDR2 ANQGSEA, per germline. Sequencing was performed with immunoSEQ multiplex PCR; in TCRdb, only in-frame clones are kept and a portion is missing. The sample holds around 99,000 clones, approximately 92% seen once. The chain carries TRBV29-1 and TRBJ2-1; D is possibly TRBD1 (5 bases). Here the sequenced sample was peripheral blood, taken in the first trimester of pregnancy. This clonotype was obtained from a female donor with multiple sclerosis, enrolled in a pregnancy study. CDR3 sequence (DNA): TGCAGCGTTGAAGACAGGGTAGCTTACAATGAGCAGTTCTTC. This gives the protein CSVEDRVAYNEQFF.